This record concerns one T cell receptor beta chain sequence. These data are taken from a study of cytotoxic CD8 clonotypes in ibrutinib-treated CLL. The CDR3 has 15 amino acids. CDR1 SGHDN and CDR2 FVKESK come from the germline V gene. Trimming cost V 1 base and J 1 base; bases outside gene matches: 2. Sequencing used immunoSEQ multiplex PCR; TCRdb keeps in-frame clones, though not all of them. The table lists tens of thousands of clones, 71% of them singletons. This sequence was found in a human donor with chronic lymphocytic leukemia. The rearrangement joins TRBV14 to TRBJ2-3, with TRBD2 identical over 7 bases. The starting material was PBMCs, obtained after 12 months of ibrutinib treatment. Here the CDR3 DNA reads TGTGCCAGCAGCCAAGGAACTAGCGGCACAGATACGCAGTATTTT. This encodes CASSQGTSGTDTQYF.